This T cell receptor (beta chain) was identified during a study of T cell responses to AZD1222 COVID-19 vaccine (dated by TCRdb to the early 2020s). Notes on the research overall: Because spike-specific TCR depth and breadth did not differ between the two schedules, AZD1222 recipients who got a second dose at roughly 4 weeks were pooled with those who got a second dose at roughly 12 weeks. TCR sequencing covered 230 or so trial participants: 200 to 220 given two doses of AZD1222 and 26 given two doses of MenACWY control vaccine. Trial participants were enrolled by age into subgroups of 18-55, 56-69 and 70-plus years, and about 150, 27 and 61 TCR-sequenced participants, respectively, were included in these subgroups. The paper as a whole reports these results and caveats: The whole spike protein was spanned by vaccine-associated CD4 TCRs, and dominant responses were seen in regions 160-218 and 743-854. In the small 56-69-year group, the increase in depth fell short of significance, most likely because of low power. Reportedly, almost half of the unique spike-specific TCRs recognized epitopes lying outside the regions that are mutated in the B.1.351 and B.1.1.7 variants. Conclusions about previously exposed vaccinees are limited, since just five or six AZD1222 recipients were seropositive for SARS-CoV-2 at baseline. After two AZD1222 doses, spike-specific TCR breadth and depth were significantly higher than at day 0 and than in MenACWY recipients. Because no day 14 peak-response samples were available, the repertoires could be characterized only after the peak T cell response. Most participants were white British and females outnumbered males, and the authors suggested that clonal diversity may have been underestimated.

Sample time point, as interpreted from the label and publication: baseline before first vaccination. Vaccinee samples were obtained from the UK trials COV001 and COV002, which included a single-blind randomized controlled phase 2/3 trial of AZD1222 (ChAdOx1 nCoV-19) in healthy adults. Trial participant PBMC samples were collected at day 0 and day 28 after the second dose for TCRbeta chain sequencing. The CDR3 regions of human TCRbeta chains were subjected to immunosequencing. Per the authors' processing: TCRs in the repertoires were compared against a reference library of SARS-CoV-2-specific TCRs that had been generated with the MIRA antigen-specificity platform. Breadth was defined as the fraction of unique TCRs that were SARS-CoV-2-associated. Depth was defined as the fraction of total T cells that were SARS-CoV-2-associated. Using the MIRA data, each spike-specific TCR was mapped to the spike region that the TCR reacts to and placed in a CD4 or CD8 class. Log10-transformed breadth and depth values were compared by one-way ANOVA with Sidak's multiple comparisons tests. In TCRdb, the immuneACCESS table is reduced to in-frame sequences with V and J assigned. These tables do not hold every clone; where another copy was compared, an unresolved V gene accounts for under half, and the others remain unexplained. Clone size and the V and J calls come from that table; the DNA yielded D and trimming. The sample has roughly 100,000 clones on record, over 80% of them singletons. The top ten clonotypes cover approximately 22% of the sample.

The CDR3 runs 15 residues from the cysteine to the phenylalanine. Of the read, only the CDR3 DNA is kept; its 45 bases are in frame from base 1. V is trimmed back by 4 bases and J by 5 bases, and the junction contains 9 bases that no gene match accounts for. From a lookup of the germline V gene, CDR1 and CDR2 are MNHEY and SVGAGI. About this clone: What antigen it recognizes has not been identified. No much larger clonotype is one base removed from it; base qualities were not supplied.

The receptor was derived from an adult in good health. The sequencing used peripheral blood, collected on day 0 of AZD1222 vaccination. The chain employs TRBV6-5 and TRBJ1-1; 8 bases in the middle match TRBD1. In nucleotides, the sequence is TGTGCCAGCAGTTCTCAGGACAGGGCGAATACTGAAGCTTTCTTT. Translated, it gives CASSSQDRANTEAFF.